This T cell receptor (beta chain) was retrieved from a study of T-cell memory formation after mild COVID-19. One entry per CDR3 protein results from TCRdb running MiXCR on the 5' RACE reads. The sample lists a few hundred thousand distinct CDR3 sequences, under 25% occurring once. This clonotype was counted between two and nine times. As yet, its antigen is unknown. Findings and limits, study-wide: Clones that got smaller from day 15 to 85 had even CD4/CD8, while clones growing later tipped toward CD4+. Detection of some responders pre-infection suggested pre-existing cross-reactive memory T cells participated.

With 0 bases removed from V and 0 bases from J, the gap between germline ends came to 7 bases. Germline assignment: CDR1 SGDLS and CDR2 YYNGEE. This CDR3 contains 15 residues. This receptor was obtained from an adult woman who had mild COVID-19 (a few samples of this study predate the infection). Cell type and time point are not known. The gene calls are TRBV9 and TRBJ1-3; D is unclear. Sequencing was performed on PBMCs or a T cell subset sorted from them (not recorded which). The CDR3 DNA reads TGTGCCAGCAGCGTAGACGCGAGCTCTGGAAACACCATATATTTT. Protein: CASSVDASSGNTIYF. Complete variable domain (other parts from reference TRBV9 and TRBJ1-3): DSGVTQTPKHLITATGQRVTLRCSPRSGDLSVYWYQQSLDQGLQFLIQYYNGEERAKGNILERFSAQQFPDLHSELNLSSLELGDSALYFCASSVDASSGNTIYFGEGSWLTVV.